The 26 T cell receptor beta chains presented below share a single source sample, sequenced in a study of T cell responses to AZD1222 COVID-19 vaccine. The data were produced by immunoSEQ multiplex PCR, yet TCRdb's version contains in-frame clones alone and is incomplete. Here the sample spans approximately 110,000 clones, about 88% being singletons. The sample in question was peripheral blood, obtained on day 0 of AZD1222 vaccination. These receptors all stem from an adult in good health.

This chain joins TRBV11-1 and TRBJ1-6; D is undetermined. The CDR3 extends over 13 amino acids. CDR1 is SGHAT, CDR2 FQDESV, per germline (reference sequence). With 0 bases removed from V and 10 bases from J, the gap between germline ends came to 7 bases. The CDR3 sequence: CASSLAKASPLHF. The CDR3 region has the DNA TGTGCCAGCAGCTTAGCAAAGGCCTCACCCCTCCACTTT.

The chain combines TRBV19 with TRBJ2-6; possible D gene TRBD1, 7 bases. V gave up 6 bases and J gave up 0 bases, with 9 bases separating them. Germline CDR1 LNHDA, CDR2 SQIVND (reference sequence). The CDR3 totals 15 residues. The CDR3 bases are TGTGCCAGTAGCCAGGGGGGCTCTGGGGCCAACGTCCTGACTTTC. Translating it yields CASSQGGSGANVLTF. Based on the CDR3 plus reference TRBV19 and TRBJ2-6, the full variable domain is DGGITQSPKYLFRKEGQNVTLSCEQNLNHDAMYWYRQDPGQGLRLIYYSQIVNDFQKGDIAEGYSVSREKKESFPLTVTSAQKNPTAFYLCASSQGGSGANVLTFGAGSRLTVL.

The chain has TRBV7-9 and TRBJ1-1; D uncertain. The CDR3 spans 17 residues. V shed 2 bases and J shed 0 bases, with 16 bases lying between them. Germline V gives CDR1 SEHNR, CDR2 FQNEAQ (reference sequence). CDR3 sequence (DNA): TGTGCCAGCAGCTTACTTAAAGGCGGCAGCATGAACACTGAAGCTTTCTTT. It specifies CASSLLKGGSMNTEAFF.

V and J are TRBV2 and TRBJ2-7; 7 bases line up with TRBD1. V lost 7 bases and J lost 5; bases outside the gene matches: 11. The CDR3 totals 14 residues. CDR1 SNHLY and CDR2 FYNNEI come from the germline V gene. The CDR3 protein is CASTRQGLKDEQYF. Written as DNA, the CDR3 is TGTGCCAGCACACGACAGGGCCTTAAGGACGAGCAGTACTTC.

V is TRBV19 and J is TRBJ2-7; TRBD2 matches at 14 bases. CDR3 length equals 13 residues. The germline V gene encodes CDR1 LNHDA and CDR2 SQIVND (reference sequence). The junction had 1 base not matched to a gene; V was cut back by 6 bases and J by 6 bases. The DNA for the CDR3 is TGTGCCAGTAGCGGACTAGCGGGAGGCGAGCAGTACGTC. Its protein product is CASSGLAGGEQYV.

This chain uses TRBV29-1 with TRBJ1-4; D ambiguous. CDR3 length equals 12 residues. Trimming stripped 4 bases from V and 2 bases from J, with 5 bases between. CDR1 and CDR2 from the germline V gene are SQVTM and ANQGSEA. Here the CDR3 DNA reads TGCAGCGTTGCCGCGACTAATGAAAAACTGTTTTTT. It encodes CSVAATNEKLFF.

The CDR3 reads CASSPGLAGVETQYF. The CDR3 region has the DNA TGTGCCAGCAGCCCGGGACTAGCGGGGGTTGAGACCCAGTACTTC. This sequence joins TRBV11-3 and TRBJ2-5; TRBD2 aligns across 14 bases. Per germline, CDR1 SGHNT and CDR2 YENEEA. V was pared by 5 bases and J by 5 bases, with 4 bases of the junction left unmatched. This CDR3 comprises 15 residues.

This chain joins TRBV6-5 and TRBJ1-6; TRBD1 matches 7 bases. Looked up from germline, CDR1 is MNHEY and CDR2 is SVGAGI. V lost 6 bases to trimming and J lost 5 bases; unmatched junction nucleotides: 4. This CDR3 has 14 amino acids. In nucleotides, the CDR3 is TGTGCCAGCAGCTGGGACAGAGATAATTCACCCCTCCACTTT. Protein sequence: CASSWDRDNSPLHF.

V is TRBV3-1 (or the pseudogene TRBV3-2) and J is TRBJ2-7; a weak D match, TRBD2 (5 bases). Germline V gene data show CDR1 as LGHDT and CDR2 as YNNKEL (reference sequence). This CDR3 has 14 amino acids. The V and J ends lost 2 bases and 4 bases respectively, with 12 bases between them. CDR3 in DNA: TGTGCCAGCAGCCAACCCCCCCGGGGATACGAGCAGTACTTC. Translating gives CASSQPPRGYEQYF.

This sequence joins TRBV5-8 and TRBJ2-7; the match to TRBD1 covers 10 bases. The CDR3 consists of 16 residues. Trimming cost V 2 bases and J 0 bases; bases outside gene matches: 5. Germline lookup yields CDR1 SGHTS and CDR2 YDEGEE. The CDR3 nucleotides read TGTGCCAGCAGCTTTAAGGGACAGGGGCGCTCCTACGAGCAGTACTTC. Amino acid sequence: CASSFKGQGRSYEQYF.

The chain couples TRBV2 to TRBJ1-2; D is unclear. Germline CDR1 is SNHLY and CDR2 is FYNNEI. The CDR3 runs to 13 residues. The V end lost 7 bases, the J end lost 6 bases, and 15 bases lay between the germline ends. The DNA of the CDR3 is TGTGCCAGCACAAAAGGGCCTTCCGATGGCTACACCTTC. It yields the protein CASTKGPSDGYTF.

The chain employs TRBV20-1 and TRBJ2-5; D is unclear. Germline V gene sequence: CDR1 DFQATT, CDR2 SNEGSKA (reference sequence). The CDR3 covers 11 residues. V shed 1 base and J shed 5 bases, with 5 bases lying between them. CDR3 sequence reads: CSARVRETQYF. The CDR3 DNA reads as TGCAGTGCTAGAGTGCGGGAGACCCAGTACTTC.

The chain links TRBV4-1 to TRBJ1-1; D is unclear. Germline assignment: CDR1 MGHRA and CDR2 YSYEKL. With 3 bases removed from V and 8 bases from J, the gap between germline ends came to 13 bases. The CDR3 spans 13 residues. CDR3: CASSHQVIPEAFF. CDR3 nucleotides: TGCGCCAGCAGCCATCAAGTTATCCCCGAAGCTTTCTTT.

The chain carries TRBV19 and TRBJ1-4; D ambiguous. This CDR3 comprises 14 residues. CDR1 LNHDA and CDR2 SQIVND come from the germline V gene (reference sequence). The V end lost 3 bases, the J end lost 2 bases, and 7 bases lay between the germline ends. CDR3: CASSILGTNEKLFF. The CDR3 bases are TGTGCCAGTAGTATTCTCGGGACTAATGAAAAACTGTTTTTT.

In this sample, this clone turned up once. CDR3 coding DNA: TGCGCCAGCAGGCCCCGGGGGCTGAACACTGAAGCTTTCTTT. Amino acid sequence: CASRPRGLNTEAFF. The J gene is TRBJ1-1, the V gene TRBV5-1, with D tentatively TRBD1 (6 bases). The V and J ends lost 5 bases and 0 bases respectively, with 11 bases between them. Germline V gene data show CDR1 as SGHRS and CDR2 as YFSETQ. CDR3 length equals 14 residues.

V is TRBV7-2 and J is TRBJ2-7, with D possibly matching TRBD1 (6 bases). The germline V gene has CDR1 SGHTA and CDR2 FQGNSA. V gave up 5 bases and J gave up 2 bases, with 13 bases separating them. The CDR3 is made up of 14 amino acids. The CDR3 reads CASSLQGVAYEQYF. The CDR3 nucleotides read TGTGCCAGCAGCCTACAGGGAGTAGCCTACGAGCAGTACTTC.

The chain employs TRBV2 and TRBJ1-6; no firm D call. Germline values: CDR1 SNHLY, CDR2 FYNNEI. Trimming cost V 6 bases and J 0 bases, with 9 bases left between them. The CDR3 contains 15 residues. CDR3 in DNA: TGTGCCAGCAGCCGGGAGAGCTCCTATAATTCACCCCTCCACTTT. Translated, it gives CASSRESSYNSPLHF.

J is TRBJ2-1 and V is TRBV7-2; TRBD2 might be the D (6 bases). The CDR3 totals 16 residues. The V end lost 1 base, the J end lost 6 bases, and 16 bases lay between the germline ends. The germline gives CDR1 SGHTA, CDR2 FQGNSA. The CDR3 nucleotides read TGTGCCAGCAGCTTAGGCGGACTACGGACGATCAATGAGCAGTTCTTC. It yields the protein CASSLGGLRTINEQFF.

This rearrangement joins TRBV5-4 to TRBJ1-2; 8 bases are a match to TRBD1. Per germline, CDR1 SGHNT and CDR2 YYREEE (reference sequence). The CDR3 is 13 residues long. The J segment lost 4 bases and the V segment lost 7 bases, leaving 6 bases of the junction unmatched. CDR3 sequence (DNA): TGTGCCAGCGGACGGGGACAGGCCTATGGCTACACCTTC. Its translation: CASGRGQAYGYTF. Full variable domain (rest looked up from reference TRBV5-4 and TRBJ1-2): ETGVTQSPTHLIKTRGQQVTLRCSSQSGHNTVSWYQQALGQGPQFIFQYYREEENGRGNFPPRFSGLQFPNYSSELNVNALELDDSALYLCASGRGQAYGYTFGSGTRLTVV.

The chain couples TRBV10-3 to TRBJ1-2; the D gene is possibly TRBD1 (6 bases). The CDR3 extends over 12 amino acids. Germline values: CDR1 ENHRY, CDR2 SYGVKD. Trimming pared 11 bases from V and 6 bases from J, leaving 16 bases between. Here the CDR3 DNA reads TGTGCCCTCCGTGGGGGCTCGGATGGCTACACCTTC. It yields the protein CALRGGSDGYTF.

The gene calls are TRBV18 and TRBJ2-7; D remains ambiguous. CDR3 length: 10 amino acids. The V end lost 9 bases, the J end lost 7 bases, and 10 bases lay between the germline ends. Germline V gene data show CDR1 as KGHSH and CDR2 as LQKENI. The CDR3 loop reads CASGGEEQYF. CDR3 DNA: TGTGCCAGTGGTGGCGAGGAGCAGTACTTC.

The J gene is TRBJ2-1, the V gene TRBV5-5; tentative D call: TRBD2 (5 bases). The CDR3 is 15 residues long. Germline CDR1 reads SGHKS; CDR2 reads YYEKEE (reference sequence). V lost 2 bases to trimming and J lost 12 bases, with 21 bases between them. CDR3 in amino acids: CASSFQGLAGNMQFF. CDR3 DNA: TGTGCCAGCAGCTTTCAAGGACTGGCGGGTAATATGCAGTTCTTC.

The rearrangement uses TRBV2 and TRBJ1-6; D is undetermined. V lost 8 bases and J 0 bases, leaving 14 bases between the germline ends. Germline assignment: CDR1 SNHLY and CDR2 FYNNEI. The CDR3 length is 16 residues. The CDR3 region is CASAPFVSSYNSPLHF. CDR3 nucleotide sequence: TGTGCCAGCGCTCCATTTGTGAGCTCCTATAATTCACCCCTCCACTTT.

This chain links TRBV7-2 with TRBJ2-2, with 11 bases aligning to TRBD1. J lost 3 bases, V lost 5 bases, and 2 bases had no gene match. Germline V gene data show CDR1 as SGHTA and CDR2 as FQGNSA. The CDR3 covers 15 residues. The chain's CDR3 is CASSQDRGHTGELFF. The CDR3 coding sequence is TGTGCCAGCAGCCAGGACAGGGGGCACACCGGGGAGCTGTTTTTT.

This chain joins TRBV5-1 and TRBJ2-5; tentative D call: TRBD2 (6 bases). The CDR3 is 16 amino acids. Trimming took off 4 bases at V and 4 bases at J, with 20 bases between the two ends. The germline CDR1 and CDR2 sequences are SGHRS and YFSETQ. CDR3 amino acids: CASSPSLGGAGETQYF. CDR3 DNA sequence: TGCGCCAGCAGCCCCTCCCTGGGGGGAGCCGGAGAGACCCAGTACTTC.

CDR3 sequence reads: CASSLDQTSGYGYTF. CDR3 in DNA: TGTGCCAGCAGCTTAGACCAGACCAGTGGCTATGGCTACACCTTC. The V gene is TRBV11-3, the J gene TRBJ1-2, with D hard to call. V was clipped by 0 bases and J by 4 bases, with 12 bases between them. From germline, CDR1 is SGHNT and CDR2 YENEEA. This CDR3 has 15 amino acids.